Below, 10 T cell receptor beta chains from the same sample are listed, as sequenced in a study of CD8 T cells in ankylosing spondylitis. TCRdb ran MiXCR on the 5' RACE reads and lists one entry per CDR3 protein. The top ten clones hold approximately 16% of a sample with approximately 200,000 distinct CDR3 sequences, 13% of them seen once. Input material: blood, either unsorted or a sorted T cell fraction (not recorded which). Every receptor here comes from a male donor with ankylosing spondylitis or in good health (not recorded which).

The CDR3 loop is CASSLAGTGYYEQYF. The CDR3, as DNA: TGCGCCAGCAGCTTGGCCGGGACAGGGTACTACGAGCAGTACTTC. This chain joins TRBV5-1 and TRBJ2-7; TRBD1 matches 9 bases. CDR3 length equals 15 residues. From germline, CDR1 is SGHRS and CDR2 YFSETQ. V dropped 0 bases and J dropped 3; count of bases not matched to a gene: 4.

This clonotype came up a few times. V usage is TRBV7-9 and J usage is TRBJ2-7; D remains ambiguous. Trimming took 1 base from V and 4 from J, leaving 8 bases between them. CDR3 length equals 13 residues. The germline CDR1 and CDR2 sequences are SEHNR and FQNEAQ (reference sequence). Written as DNA, the CDR3 is TGTGCCAGCAGCTTAGAGGCGCAATACGAGCAGTACTTC. This sequence encodes CASSLEAQYEQYF.

This clonotype was picked up many times. V is TRBV5-1 and J is TRBJ2-1; 8 bases fit TRBD2. The CDR3 is 15 residues long. V gave up 9 bases and J gave up 4 bases; unmatched junction bases: 12. Germline lookup yields CDR1 SGHRS and CDR2 YFSETQ. The CDR3 loop is CATGGEAGTYNEQFF. Written as DNA, the CDR3 is TGCGCCACCGGGGGGGAAGCGGGGACTTACAATGAGCAGTTCTTC.

In this sample, this clonotype turned up a few times. The rearrangement joins TRBV12-3 or TRBV12-4 to TRBJ1-6, with D hard to call. CDR3 length: 12 amino acids. Trimming took off 7 bases at V and 7 bases at J, with 8 bases between the two ends. CDR3: CASKAGNSPLHF. The CDR3 DNA reads TGTGCCAGCAAGGCAGGCAATTCACCCCTCCACTTT.

The chain couples TRBV20-1 to TRBJ2-7; TRBD1 agrees at 8 bases. Trimming at V came to 3 bases and at J to 6 bases, leaving 7 bases not matched to a gene. Germline V CDR1 and CDR2: DFQATT, SNEGSKA (reference sequence). The CDR3 covers 13 residues. CDR3 in amino acids: CSASLTGVSEQYF. CDR3 in DNA: TGCAGTGCTAGTCTGACAGGGGTGAGCGAGCAGTACTTC.

This clonotype has only a few counts. The rearrangement joins TRBV4-1 to TRBJ2-3, with a possible D match to TRBD2 (5 bases). The germline V and J ends were trimmed by 2 bases and 5 bases, with 17 bases remaining between them. The CDR3 spans 16 residues. Per germline, CDR1 MGHRA and CDR2 YSYEKL. CDR3 protein: CASSQWWELKGDTQYF. The DNA of the CDR3 is TGCGCCAGCAGCCAATGGTGGGAGCTGAAGGGAGATACGCAGTATTTT.

This clonotype occurred a few times. V gene TRBV4-1 combines with J gene TRBJ2-7, with TRBD2 matching 7 bases. The germline CDR1 and CDR2 sequences are MGHRA and YSYEKL. The junction had 14 bases not matched to a gene; V was cut back by 3 bases and J by 0 bases. The CDR3 has 18 amino acids. The CDR3 DNA sequence: TGCGCCAGCAGCCAGGCTGTCCCCCCCGGGGGGTTCTCCTACGAGCAGTACTTC. It specifies CASSQAVPPGGFSYEQYF.

This clonotype has a handful of counts. CDR3 nucleotides: TGCGCCAGCAGTCATCGGGCGGACAGGGATAATGAGCAGTTCTTC. This sequence encodes CASSHRADRDNEQFF. V is TRBV23-1 and J is TRBJ2-1; 8 bases match TRBD1. TRBV23-1 is labeled an ORF, and its function is uncertain. V lost 3 bases, J lost 7 bases, and 8 bases stayed unmatched. The CDR3 is 15 amino acids.

The J gene is TRBJ2-1, the V gene TRBV12-3 or TRBV12-4; D not certain. There are 14 residues in the CDR3. Trimming took 9 bases from V and 5 from J, leaving 17 bases between them. The CDR3 DNA reads TGTGCCAGGGGCAAAGCCCCGCCCGACAATGAGCAGTTCTTC. This translates into CARGKAPPDNEQFF.

There are many counts of this clonotype. The V gene is TRBV12-3 or TRBV12-4, the J gene TRBJ2-3; 7 bases fit TRBD2. V lost 8 bases to trimming and J lost 2 bases; unmatched junction nucleotides: 10. This CDR3 spans 15 amino acids. DNA of the CDR3: TGTGCCAGCTCGCCGAGGGAGGGGCTCACAGATACGCAGTATTTT. This codes for CASSPREGLTDTQYF.